The clone carrying this TCR beta chain was seen just once. Antigen unknown. These data belong to a study of T cell repertoires in ileal Crohn's disease. About the study: The M6 sample came from neoterminal ileum during colonoscopy after surgery. Findings of the study overall: Clonal expansions were more frequent in active smokers than non-smokers at surgery. Endoscopic recurrence occurred in every patient whose clonality exceeded 26.8%.

Trimming shortened V by 2 bases and J by 1 base, and 9 bases separated the two germline ends. CDR1 and CDR2 (germline): MNHNY, SVGAGI (reference sequence). The CDR3 length is 15 residues. Per sample, 400 to 550 nanograms of biopsy DNA were TCRB immunosequenced. The table came from immunoSEQ multiplex PCR; TCRdb's copy has only in-frame clones and leaves some out. The sample carries some 15,000 clones, around 72% recorded once. The time point denotes: neoterminal ileum biopsy at postoperative endoscopy, about 6 months after surgery. The sequence came from an adult with Crohn's disease. Sequences were obtained from ileal tissue. The V gene is TRBV6-6, the J gene TRBJ1-5; possible D gene TRBD1, 5 bases. CDR3 sequence reads: CASSYRGESNQPQHF. The CDR3, as DNA: TGTGCCAGCAGTTACAGGGGAGAGAGCAATCAGCCCCAGCATTTT.